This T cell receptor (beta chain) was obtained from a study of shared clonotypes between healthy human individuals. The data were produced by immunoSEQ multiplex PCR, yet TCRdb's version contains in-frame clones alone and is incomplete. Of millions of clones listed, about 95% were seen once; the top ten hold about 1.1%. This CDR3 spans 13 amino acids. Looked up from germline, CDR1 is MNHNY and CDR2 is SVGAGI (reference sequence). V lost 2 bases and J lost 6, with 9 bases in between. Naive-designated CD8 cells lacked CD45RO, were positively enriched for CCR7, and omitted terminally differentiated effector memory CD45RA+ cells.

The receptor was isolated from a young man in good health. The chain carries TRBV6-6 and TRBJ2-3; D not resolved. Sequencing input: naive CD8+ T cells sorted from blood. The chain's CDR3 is CASSYRDWDTQYF. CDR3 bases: TGTGCCAGCAGTTACAGGGATTGGGATACGCAGTATTTT.